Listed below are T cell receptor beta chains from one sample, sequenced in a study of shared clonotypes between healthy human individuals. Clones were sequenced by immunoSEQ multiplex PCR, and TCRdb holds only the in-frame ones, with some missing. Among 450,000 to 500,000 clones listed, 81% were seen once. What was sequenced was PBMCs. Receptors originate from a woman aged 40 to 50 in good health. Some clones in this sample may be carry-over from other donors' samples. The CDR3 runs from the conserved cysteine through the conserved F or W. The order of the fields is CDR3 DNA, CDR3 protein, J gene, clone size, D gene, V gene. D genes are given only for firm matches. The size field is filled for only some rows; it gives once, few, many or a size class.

CDR3nt: TGTGCCAGCTCACAGGGACAGGGGGCGCAAACTGAAGCTTTCTTT; CDR3aa: CASSQGQGAQTEAFF; j_gene: TRBJ1-1; abundance: NA; d_gene: TRBD1; v_gene: TRBV18
CDR3nt: TGTGCCAGCAGCCCTAAAGGGGGGACAGGGTCTTACTACGAGCAGTACTTC; CDR3aa: CASSPKGGTGSYYEQYF; j_gene: TRBJ2-7; abundance: NA; d_gene: TRBD1; v_gene: TRBV5-4
CDR3nt: TGTGCCAGCAGTCTCCAGGGGAGACAGCCCCAGCATTTT; CDR3aa: CASSLQGRQPQHF; j_gene: TRBJ1-5; abundance: few; d_gene: NA; v_gene: TRBV28
CDR3nt: TGTGCCAGCAGTCTCACCGGACAGGGAAGGATAGCAGTCGCCTTC; CDR3aa: CASSLTGQGRIAVAF; j_gene: TRBJ1-2; abundance: NA; d_gene: TRBD1; v_gene: TRBV27
CDR3nt: TGCGCCAGCAGCCTCGGGACCGACAGACAAACAGATACGCAGTATTTT; CDR3aa: CASSLGTDRQTDTQYF; j_gene: TRBJ2-3; abundance: NA; d_gene: NA; v_gene: TRBV5-1
CDR3nt: TGTGCCAGCGGGTTGTTGCGGGTGAGCTCCTACAATGAGCAGTTCTTC; CDR3aa: CASGLLRVSSYNEQFF; j_gene: TRBJ2-1; abundance: NA; d_gene: NA; v_gene: TRBV28
CDR3nt: TGTGCCAGCAGTTTAAGGGGGGCGATTGGGGAGCTGTTTTTT; CDR3aa: CASSLRGAIGELFF; j_gene: TRBJ2-2; abundance: NA; d_gene: NA; v_gene: TRBV28
CDR3nt: TGTGCCACCAGCAGGGGGGACAGCTCCTACGAGCAGTACTTC; CDR3aa: CATSRGDSSYEQYF; j_gene: TRBJ2-7; abundance: NA; d_gene: TRBD1; v_gene: TRBV15
CDR3nt: TGTGCCAGCAGTTGGGGGAAAGATCAGCCCCAGCATTTT; CDR3aa: CASSWGKDQPQHF; j_gene: TRBJ1-5; abundance: few; d_gene: NA; v_gene: TRBV6-4
CDR3nt: TGTGCCAGCAGCTCCCAGGGGGCGCGAGGCTACACCTTC; CDR3aa: CASSSQGARGYTF; j_gene: TRBJ1-2; abundance: NA; d_gene: TRBD1; v_gene: TRBV7-2